This T cell receptor beta chain was identified during a study of blood T cell repertoires in COVID-19. Study overall: Material from acute and convalescent COVID-19 was sourced from the United States, Italy and Spain. From T cells, B-cell-depleted T cells, or PBMCs came the material, which was cDNA or gDNA.

Per the germline V gene, CDR1 is MNHEY and CDR2 is SVGAGI. CDR3 length: 14 residues. Deletions cut 6 bases from V and 0 bases from J, with 12 bases between. Original data processing: Estimates of nucleated cell counts were drawn from the amplification of reference gene primers. The assay was immunoSEQ multiplex PCR, and TCRdb's table has in-frame clones only and misses some. V, J and clone size reflect that table, while D and trimming were determined from the DNA. This sample has tens of thousands of clones; roughly 80% occur once, and the top ten carry 15% to 20%. This clonotype was obtained from an elderly woman with acute or convalescent COVID-19. J is TRBJ2-7 and V is TRBV6-5, with D possibly matching TRBD1 (6 bases). Sequenced: peripheral blood. The CDR3 sequence: CASSFRQASYEQYF. Written as DNA, the CDR3 is TGTGCCAGCAGCTTCCGACAGGCCTCCTACGAGCAGTACTTC.